The 32 T cell receptor beta chains below were found in one sample sequenced in a study of neurological immune-mediated disorders. TCRdb ran MiXCR on the 5' RACE reads and lists one entry per CDR3 protein. This sample has 65,000 to 80,000 distinct CDR3 sequences, with over 15% found just once. The source material was PBMCs. The receptors were gathered from a woman in her thirties or forties in good health.

The chain uses TRBV6-5 and TRBJ2-7; 8 bases fit TRBD1. The CDR3 covers 14 residues. The V segment lost 7 bases and the J segment 1 base; nucleotides outside the gene matches: 6. Germline V lookup: CDR1 MNHEY, CDR2 SVGAGI. The CDR3 nucleotides are TGTGCCAGCATGAGCCGGGACAGGTCCTACGAGCAGTACTTC. This codes for CASMSRDRSYEQYF.

This clonotype was detected ten times or more. The chain combines TRBV20-1 with TRBJ1-5; no clear D gene. The CDR3 is 14 amino acids. V was shortened by 0 bases and J by 1 base, with 7 bases between the two germline ends. The germline V gene has CDR1 DFQATT and CDR2 SNEGSKA (reference sequence). Here the CDR3 reads CSAREDGSNQPQHF. The CDR3 region has the DNA TGCAGTGCTAGAGAGGACGGAAGCAATCAGCCCCAGCATTTT.

This clonotype was counted many times. The gene calls are TRBV7-2 and TRBJ2-7, with D unclear. Trimming took off 3 bases at V and 1 base at J, with 4 bases between the two ends. The CDR3 is made up of 12 amino acids. Germline V lookup: CDR1 SGHTA, CDR2 FQGNSA. CDR3 amino acids: CASSFPSYEQYF. CDR3 nucleotides: TGTGCCAGCAGCTTTCCATCCTACGAGCAGTACTTC.

This clonotype was counted many times. CDR3 nucleotide sequence: TGTGCCAGCAGCTCGAGTATAGGGAGTGGCAATCAGCCCCAGCATTTT. Translating it yields CASSSSIGSGNQPQHF. The V gene is TRBV7-2, the J gene TRBJ1-5, with D uncertain. The germline V gene encodes CDR1 SGHTA and CDR2 FQGNSA. V was pared by 4 bases and J by 2 bases, with 15 bases between. This CDR3 spans 16 amino acids.

Many counts were recorded for this clonotype. The rearrangement links TRBV2 to TRBJ2-1; D not resolved. CDR3 size: 11 residues. Trimming took 6 bases from V and 7 from J, leaving 7 bases between them. The germline V gene encodes CDR1 SNHLY and CDR2 FYNNEI. The chain's CDR3 is CASRGLNEQFF. The CDR3 DNA is TGTGCCAGCAGGGGCCTAAATGAGCAGTTCTTC.

This clonotype has ten or more counts. This chain links TRBV5-1 with TRBJ2-1; 10 nucleotides match TRBD2. The CDR3 length is 16 residues. V dropped 3 bases and J dropped 7; count of bases not matched to a gene: 10. Germline CDR1 reads SGHRS; CDR2 reads YFSETQ. DNA of the CDR3: TGCGCCAGCAGCTCCCCCGGGACTAGCGTGGGGAATGAGCAGTTCTTC. Protein product: CASSSPGTSVGNEQFF.

This clonotype was picked up many times. The CDR3 is CASSLDWNSPLHF. CDR3 nucleotide sequence: TGCGCCAGCAGCTTGGACTGGAATTCACCCCTCCACTTT. The chain employs TRBV5-1 and TRBJ1-6; D gene uncertain. This CDR3 comprises 13 residues. V gave up 0 bases and J gave up 7 bases, with 5 bases separating them. The V gene's germline CDR1 is SGHRS and CDR2 YFSETQ.

The table lists this clonotype with many counts. DNA of the CDR3: TGTGCCGTTGGGGCGGAGAGCACAGATACGCAGTATTTT. It is translated as CAVGAESTDTQYF. The chain joins TRBV6-5 to TRBJ2-3; a possible D gene is TRBD1 (5 bases). CDR3 length: 13 residues. The V end was cut by 11 bases, the J end by 0 bases, with 12 bases between. Germline V gene data show CDR1 as MNHEY and CDR2 as SVGAGI.

This clonotype has ten or more counts. The rearrangement joins TRBV9 to TRBJ1-1; maybe TRBD1 (5 bases). This CDR3 contains 13 residues. Trimming pared 8 bases from V and 4 bases from J, leaving 15 bases between. Germline assignment: CDR1 SGDLS and CDR2 YYNGEE. The CDR3 DNA sequence: TGTGCCAGTACGGGGACCGTGAGCACTGAAGCTTTCTTT. Translation gives CASTGTVSTEAFF.

Many counts were recorded for this clonotype. The chain recombines TRBV20-1 with TRBJ2-1; 7 bases match TRBD1. This CDR3 contains 13 residues. Germline V gene sequence: CDR1 DFQATT, CDR2 SNEGSKA (reference sequence). V dropped 7 bases and J dropped 4; count of bases not matched to a gene: 7. The CDR3 DNA reads as TGCAGTGGGGACAGTCATCTGTACAATGAGCAGTTCTTC. Its translation is CSGDSHLYNEQFF.

This clonotype has ten or more counts. The J gene is TRBJ1-4, the V gene TRBV2, with unresolved D. V shed 8 bases and J shed 14 bases, with 12 bases lying between them. Per germline, CDR1 SNHLY and CDR2 FYNNEI. This CDR3 region has 10 residues. CDR3 sequence (DNA): TGTGCCAGCGGTAATTTGGATCTGTTTTTT. The encoded protein is CASGNLDLFF.

In this sample, this clonotype turned up many times. The chain carries TRBV20-1 and TRBJ2-7, with no clear D. The CDR3 length is 13 residues. CDR1 is DFQATT, CDR2 SNEGSKA, per germline (reference sequence). Deletions cut 0 bases from V and 3 bases from J, with 9 bases between. The chain's CDR3 is CSAREGWGYEQYV. The CDR3 nucleotides read TGCAGTGCTAGAGAGGGGTGGGGCTACGAGCAGTACGTC.

This clonotype was picked up many times. The V and J genes are TRBV7-8 and TRBJ2-7, with no clear D. Trimming shortened V by 2 bases and J by 4 bases, and 12 bases separated the two germline ends. In germline, CDR1 is SGHVS, CDR2 FQNEAQ. This CDR3 comprises 14 residues. CDR3: CASSLRPDAYEQYF. The CDR3 nucleotides are TGTGCCAGCAGCTTACGTCCGGACGCGTACGAGCAGTACTTC.

In this sample, this clonotype turned up many times. CDR3 bases: TGTGCCATCGGTGGCGATTACTATGGCTACACCTTC. Translating gives CAIGGDYYGYTF. The gene calls are TRBV10-3 and TRBJ1-2; D call uncertain. This CDR3 spans 12 amino acids. Trimming stripped 8 bases from V and 3 bases from J, with 10 bases between. Germline loops: CDR1 ENHRY, CDR2 SYGVKD.

This clonotype was seen at least ten times. The chain combines TRBV4-3 with TRBJ1-1; D is unclear. The CDR3 consists of 15 residues. V lost 1 base and J lost 3, with 12 bases in between. Germline CDR1 reads LGHNA; CDR2 reads YSLEER. The CDR3 region has the DNA TGCGCCAGCAGCCAAGGGGGATGGGCCGACACTGAAGCTTTCTTT. This sequence encodes CASSQGGWADTEAFF.

This clonotype was seen ten or more times. This chain connects TRBV29-1 to TRBJ2-3; D call uncertain. The CDR3 spans 13 residues. Trimming cost V 3 bases and J 0 bases, with 7 bases left between them. CDR1 is SQVTM, CDR2 ANQGSEA, per germline. The CDR3 here is CSVEPGSTDTQYF. The CDR3 coding sequence is TGCAGCGTTGAGCCCGGAAGCACAGATACGCAGTATTTT.

This clonotype was seen repeatedly, ten times or more. This sequence joins TRBV6-4 and TRBJ1-1, with TRBD1 matching over 7 bases. With V trimmed by 8 bases and J by 4 bases, 19 bases remained unmatched. In germline, CDR1 is MRHNA, CDR2 SNTAGT. This CDR3 contains 17 residues. As DNA, the CDR3 is TGTGCCAGCCGACCCGGAGCAGGGGGGAAGGAAGGCACTGAAGCTTTCTTT. Its protein is CASRPGAGGKEGTEAFF.

V gene TRBV6-2 or TRBV6-3 combines with J gene TRBJ1-5, with TRBD1 matching 9 bases. CDR1 and CDR2 (germline): MNHEY, SVGEGT. V dropped 7 bases and J dropped 5; count of bases not matched to a gene: 6. The CDR3 has 14 residues. Here the CDR3 DNA reads TGTGCCAGCAAAAGGGGACAGGGAGATCAGCCCCAGCATTTT. It translates to CASKRGQGDQPQHF.

This clonotype was picked up many times. The chain links TRBV9 to TRBJ1-6; perhaps TRBD1 as D (5 bases). V lost 1 base and J 10 bases, leaving 15 bases between the germline ends. Per the germline V gene, CDR1 is SGDLS and CDR2 is YYNGEE. This CDR3 spans 15 amino acids. CDR3: CASSVSSRDESPLHF. The CDR3 DNA reads TGTGCCAGCAGCGTAAGTAGCAGGGACGAATCACCCCTCCACTTT.

This clonotype came up a few times. V and J are TRBV20-1 and TRBJ2-1, with 9 bases lining up with TRBD2. Trimming removed 3 bases from V and 6 bases from J; junction bases left unmatched: 6. The CDR3 extends over 14 amino acids. CDR1 is DFQATT and CDR2 is SNEGSKA in the germline V gene (reference sequence). The CDR3 here is CSASYLAGINEQFF. For the CDR3, the DNA is TGCAGTGCTAGTTACCTAGCGGGGATCAATGAGCAGTTCTTC.

This clonotype appeared many times. The chain joins TRBV6-6 to TRBJ1-1, with unresolved D. Trimming pared 10 bases from V and 4 bases from J, leaving 10 bases between. CDR1 and CDR2 (germline): MNHNY, SVGAGI (reference sequence). This CDR3 is built from 11 residues. Here the CDR3 reads CAILRGTEAFF. CDR3 sequence (DNA): TGTGCCATCCTACGGGGCACTGAAGCTTTCTTT.

Many counts were recorded for this clonotype. This sequence joins TRBV20-1 and TRBJ2-5, with 14 nucleotides matching TRBD2. CDR1 is DFQATT, CDR2 SNEGSKA, per germline (reference sequence). The CDR3 consists of 15 residues. V shed 6 bases, J shed 5 bases, and the junction held 8 bases outside the gene matches. CDR3 in amino acids: CSAGLAGGFGETQYF. In nucleotides, the CDR3 is TGCAGTGCCGGACTAGCGGGGGGTTTTGGGGAGACCCAGTACTTC.

This rearrangement joins TRBV14 to TRBJ1-2; D perhaps matches TRBD1 (6 bases). Trimming pared 4 bases from V and 2 bases from J, leaving 11 bases between. CDR3 length equals 14 residues. Germline CDR1 and CDR2: SGHDN and FVKESK. This CDR3 reads CASSPLGGNYGYTF. CDR3 bases: TGTGCCAGCAGCCCACTAGGGGGGAACTATGGCTACACCTTC.

This clonotype occurred many times. The chain links TRBV15 to TRBJ1-1; no reliable D call. Trimming shortened V by 0 bases and J by 1 base, and 9 bases separated the two germline ends. Germline lookup yields CDR1 LNHNV and CDR2 YYDKDF (reference sequence). The CDR3 runs 15 residues. CDR3 protein: CATSRDRLSNTEAFF. The CDR3 coding sequence is TGTGCCACCAGCAGAGATCGGCTATCGAACACTGAAGCTTTCTTT.

This clonotype has at least ten counts. The chain recombines TRBV12-5 with TRBJ2-7; D perhaps matches TRBD1 (6 bases). This CDR3 is 16 amino acids long. Germline V lookup: CDR1 LGHNT, CDR2 FRNRAP. The V and J ends lost 0 bases and 4 bases respectively, with 16 bases between them. Here the CDR3 DNA reads TGTGCTAGTGGTTTGGTCAGACAGGCCCTCCCATACGAGCAGTACTTC. As protein: CASGLVRQALPYEQYF.

This clonotype was seen once. This chain links TRBV20-1 with TRBJ1-1; D unresolved. The germline V and J ends were trimmed by 0 bases and 8 bases, with 10 bases remaining between them. CDR1 and CDR2 (germline): DFQATT, SNEGSKA (reference sequence). The CDR3 totals 12 residues. The CDR3 protein is CSARDKISEAFF. For the CDR3, the DNA is TGCAGTGCTAGAGATAAAATATCAGAAGCTTTCTTT.

This clonotype was seen at least ten times. The rearrangement uses TRBV28 and TRBJ1-2; TRBD1 matches 8 bases. The V gene's germline CDR1 is MDHEN and CDR2 SYDVKM. The ends lost 7 bases at V and 8 bases at J; junction bases unmatched: 9. The length of the CDR3 is 13 residues. DNA for the CDR3: TGTGCCAGCATCTCCGGACAGGGAAGAGGCTACACCTTC. Translating it yields CASISGQGRGYTF.

There are many counts of this clonotype. V and J are TRBV12-3 or TRBV12-4 and TRBJ2-5, with 9 bases lining up with TRBD2. This CDR3 has 14 amino acids. After removal of 1 base from V and 3 bases from J, the junction contained 0 bases not matched to a gene. The CDR3 DNA reads TGTGCCAGCAGTTTAGGCGGGGGGGAAGAGACCCAGTACTTC. It translates to CASSLGGGEETQYF.

Many counts were recorded for this clonotype. This chain connects TRBV6-2 or TRBV6-3 to TRBJ2-3; D is perhaps TRBD2 (6 bases). Germline CDR1 reads MNHEY; CDR2 reads SVGEGT. The V gene lost 6 bases and the J gene lost 1 base, with 14 bases spanning the gap. The CDR3 runs 15 residues. The DNA for the CDR3 is TGTGCCAGCAGGGGGCCGGGACTTGGCACAGATACGCAGTATTTT. It encodes CASRGPGLGTDTQYF.

Ten or more counts support this clonotype. This sequence joins TRBV6-5 and TRBJ1-2; unclear D gene. This CDR3 region has 14 residues. Germline loops: CDR1 MNHEY, CDR2 SVGAGI. V was clipped by 2 bases and J by 5 bases, with 12 bases between them. The CDR3 region has the DNA TGTGCCAGCAGTTACACTACAGAGACGTATGGCTACACCTTC. Its protein product is CASSYTTETYGYTF.

The CDR3 is CSALSPGGYTEAFF. CDR3 coding DNA: TGCAGTGCTCTAAGCCCGGGGGGGTACACTGAAGCTTTCTTT. The gene calls are TRBV20-1 and TRBJ1-1; maybe TRBD1 (5 bases). CDR3 length: 14 amino acids. V lost 5 bases, J lost 3 bases, and 16 bases lay in between. Looked up from germline, CDR1 is DFQATT and CDR2 is SNEGSKA (reference sequence).

This clonotype was counted ten times or more. The rearrangement uses TRBV28 and TRBJ2-2; D ambiguous. CDR1 and CDR2 from the germline V gene are MDHEN and SYDVKM. The germline V and J ends were trimmed by 8 bases and 2 bases, with 3 bases remaining between them. The CDR3 consists of 11 residues. CDR3 amino acids: CASANTGELFF. The CDR3 DNA is TGTGCCAGCGCTAACACCGGGGAGCTGTTTTTT. Filled out from reference TRBV28 and TRBJ2-2, the complete variable domain reads DVKVTQSSRYLVKRTGEKVFLECVQDMDHENMFWYRQDPGLGLRLIYFSYDVKMKEKGDIPEGYSVSREKKERFSLILESASTNQTSMYLCASANTGELFFGEGSRLTVL.